The source of this TCR beta chain is a study of OX40 agonist ivuxolimab in advanced cancers. Study outcomes and limitations: People who partly responded at 0.1-3.0 mg/kg had some of the least clonal expansion seen. Clones of CD4+ and CD8+ blood T cells grew by week 6 at doses of 0.1 to 3.0 mg/kg. The specificity for antigen of the expanded peripheral T cells was not determined.

It was autoimmune disease history or systemic immunosuppression that excluded patients. The CDR3 covers 12 residues. Trimming left V 4 bases short and J 3 bases short, with 6 bases between. Germline V CDR1 and CDR2: MDHEN, SYDVKM. TCRdb's copy holds only in-frame clones and misses some; the assay was immunoSEQ multiplex PCR. The data show some 44,000 clones, with about 90% seen just once and less than 0.4% held by the top ten. About this clone: Its antigen remains unknown.

The receptor was derived from an adult with an advanced solid tumor such as melanoma, head and neck, liver or kidney cancer. The chain joins TRBV28 to TRBJ1-2; D gene uncertain. Sequencing was performed on CD4+ or CD8+ T cells sorted from blood, taken in a trial of the OX40 agonist ivuxolimab. CDR3 in DNA: TGTGCCAGCAGTTACGGGTACTATGGCTACACCTTC. Translation gives CASSYGYYGYTF.